This TCR beta chain appears in the sequencing data of a study of blood T cell repertoires in COVID-19. Study summary: Samples came from the United States, Italy and Spain, spanning acute and convalescent COVID-19. PBMCs, B-cell-depleted T cells, or T cells were the source of the cDNA or gDNA that made up the material.

The authors' processing: For nucleated cells, counts were estimated from reference gene primer amplification. TCRdb's copy holds only in-frame clones and misses some; the assay was immunoSEQ multiplex PCR. V, J and clone size reflect that table, while D and trimming were determined from the DNA. The table lists 130,000 to 150,000 clones, around nine tenths of them singletons. Details on this clone: This specimen includes other DNA sequences encoding the same CDR3.

Source material: peripheral blood. The clonotype comes from a man aged 45 to 65 with active or convalescent COVID-19.

CDR3 residues: CASSLFSGGTNTGELFF. In DNA form, the CDR3 reads TGCGCCAGCAGCTTGTTTTCGGGGGGCACGAACACCGGGGAGCTGTTTTTT. This sequence joins TRBV5-1 and TRBJ2-2; D possibly corresponds to TRBD2 (7 bases). Deletions cut 1 base from V and 0 bases from J, with 13 bases between. Per the germline V gene, CDR1 is SGHRS and CDR2 is YFSETQ. This CDR3 has 17 amino acids.